This T cell receptor (beta chain) appears in the sequencing data of a study of T-cell reconstitution after alpha-beta-depleted transplantation in children. Study-wide results and limits: Some patients owed their high day-60 TCRbeta diversity to surviving recipient T cells and thymic progenitors. Where alpha-beta T cells came from about two months after transplant was reportedly several hundred expanded graft clones. One year post-transplant, T-cell counts and diversity were largely derived from T cells produced anew.

Construction of the TCRbeta library involved unique molecular identifiers. Each CDR3 protein is one row after TCRdb ran MiXCR on the PCR reads. This table holds tens of thousands of distinct CDR3 sequences, roughly 4.9% found once. Many counts were recorded for this clonotype. Its antigen is unknown. This CDR3 comprises 13 residues. Between the trimmed V and J ends, which lost 3 bases and 5 bases, there was a span of 10 bases. Sequencing was performed on PBMCs, mostly from graft donor cells, taken 180 days after TCRalphabeta/CD19-depleted stem cell transplant. This clonotype was sampled from a boy less than two years old who had a stem cell transplant for acute myeloid leukemia, so the T cells may come from the graft donor. The rearrangement links TRBV12-3 or TRBV12-4 to TRBJ2-5; D is unresolved. This chain's CDR3 is CASSLLAWETQYF. CDR3 in DNA: TGTGCCAGCAGTTTGTTGGCGTGGGAGACCCAGTACTTC.